This T cell receptor (beta chain) stems from a study of blood T cell repertoires in COVID-19. Across the study: T cells, B-cell-depleted T cells, or PBMCs supplied cDNA or gDNA.

J gave up 3 bases and V 2 bases, and 7 bases lay outside the gene matches. The CDR3 is 15 amino acids. Germline assignment: CDR1 GTSNPN and CDR2 SVGIG (reference sequence). Original processing notes: It was from reference gene primer amplification that nucleated cell counts were estimated. Only in-frame clones appear in the TCRdb table, and some are missing; sequencing was by immunoSEQ multiplex PCR. V and J calls and clone size are copied from that table; D and trimming were computed from the DNA. The profile shows 200,000 to 250,000 clones, approximately 84% of them singletons. The receptor's source is a woman aged 80 or over with acute or convalescent COVID-19. The V gene is TRBV30, the J gene TRBJ2-7; 10 nucleotides align to TRBD1. The sample taken for sequencing was peripheral blood. CDR3 DNA sequence: TGTGCCTGGAGTCCCGACAGGGGGCGTTACTACGAGCAGTACTTC. Translating gives CAWSPDRGRYYEQYF.